This T cell receptor (beta chain) stems from a study of cytomegalovirus exposure and HLA in healthy donors (dated by TCRdb to the late 2010s). Regarding the study in general: An earlier analysis of roughly 570 of the donors reported about 280 Gb of sequence data and 117 million unique TCR beta sequences obtained from about 179 million T cells. Roughly 300 gigabases of sequencing data and around 90 million unique TCR sequences made up an early release that covered 500 to 700 HLA-typed donors. The genetic ancestry cluster associated with self-reported Caucasian donors included approximately 85% of the roughly 360 genotyped donors. The study aimed to test whether signatures of past pathogen exposure could be identified by cataloging public T cell receptors. The T cell repertoires of some 700 subjects were profiled by immunosequencing and related to cytomegalovirus serostatus. A separate validation cohort of more than 100 different subjects was used in addition to the 666-subject first cohort. High-throughput TCR immunosequencing, statistical association of individual TCRs with disease status, and machine learning were combined to predict cytomegalovirus infection status. A later analysis re-analyzed previously published TCR beta repertoires from 660 or so donors and added high-resolution HLA genotyping to study TCR occurrence patterns. In the later analysis, no new phenotypic data were used to find candidate immune exposures; instead, reliance was placed on TCR beta sequences and their occurrence across donors. In an earlier analysis of about 590 of the donors, high-throughput TCR beta sequencing was used to judge whether each TCR beta V gene segment behaved as functional or pseudogenic. Donor age, sex, ethnicity and CMV serostatus were compiled alongside the repertoire data. Genome-wide SNP genotypes for about three fifths of the roughly 670 donors were used in a later genetic analysis, which treated that subset as a discovery cohort. All discovery cohort repertoires had been generated on a single sequencing platform. HLA typing covered class I and class II loci at four-digit resolution. The number of donors typed differed by locus, with about 629-630 for A, B, C, DRB1 and DQB1, over 500 for DQA1, 600 to 610 for DPA1, and approximately 470 for DPB1. Several DR-DQ haplotypes were handled as single units for association and clustering because linkage in the cohort was strong. Among a few hundred genotyped donors of the cohort, an average of around 240,000 unique TCR beta nucleotide sequences were sequenced per donor, around 20% of them non-productive. Points the paper makes about the study in general: The study gave a list of more than 150 TCR beta chains associated with cytomegalovirus. A cluster of highly shared sequence variants was judged likely to represent a technical artifact of the sequencing pipeline. HLA typing was unavailable for some donors at each locus, so association tests used only the typed subset. Most CMV-associated TCR beta chains appeared to be HLA-restricted in a later analysis, and the HLA associations seemed to be driven largely by CMV exposure. An association between a missense DCLRE1C variant and V-gene and J-gene trimming of TCR beta chains was found in a later genetic analysis and replicated in an independent cohort. Because counts were too low, 15 to 20 rarely observed V segments, including chromosome 9 orphons, were excluded from the earlier analysis of around 590 of the donors. A further reported finding was that TCR beta sequences accurately predicted the HLA-A and HLA-B alleles for most subjects in the first cohort. Linkage disequilibrium might explain the correlated functional status among segregating V segments, but an unknown experimental factor could not be excluded. According to a later genetic analysis, donors in an Asian-associated ancestry cluster had fewer N-insertions in productive TCRs than the approximately 700-donor mean. When HLA alleles, especially DR and DQ, strongly co-occurred, attributing TCR associations to individual alleles was difficult. In vitro tests confirmed that a few of the cytomegalovirus-associated TCR beta chains recognize cytomegalovirus antigens. It was suggested by the authors that the approach could potentially be generalized to other disease states and immunological phenotypes. A later analysis found that TCR association rates varied across HLA loci, with DRB1 alleles showing the most associated TCRs and HLA-C alleles the fewest. Only TCR beta chains were sequenced in this cohort, and the absence of alpha or paired-chain data limited detectable features. At a false discovery rate of 0.05, a later analysis linked 15,000 to 20,000 TCR beta sequences to specific HLA alleles. Most TCR sequences were seen in very few donors, while some public TCRs were found in many individuals. For the cohort, immune exposure information was limited to CMV serostatus. A later analysis reported that several top co-occurrence clusters appeared linked to parvovirus B19, influenza, CMV and Epstein-Barr virus. In an earlier analysis of 587 of the donors, most TCR beta V segments were observed in productive rearrangements about 87% or about 30% of the time, broadly matching IMGT annotations. The classifier was reported to diagnose cytomegalovirus status with high specificity and sensitivity in both the original and validation cohorts. Some IMGT-functional V segments, including TRBV6-2 and TRBV6-3, could not be distinguished by the 87-base-pair reads and were therefore excluded. Presence/absence analyses assumed roughly uniform sequencing depth across donors, an assumption that may not hold. In a later analysis, HLA-associated TCR beta chains showed more clonal expansion and lower generation probabilities than non-associated chains that were equally common.

Libraries came from the immunoSEQ multiplex PCR assay. A mixture of 60 forward primers for TCR Vbeta segments and 13 reverse primers for TCR Jbeta segments was used in the multiplex PCR. Amplification of the CDR3 region of rearranged TCR beta genes was performed with a multiplex PCR assay on genomic DNA. The Illumina HiSeq System was used to sequence the amplified TCR beta libraries as 87-base-pair reads. Regarding the original processing steps: A later analysis tallied around 80 million unique TCR beta chains across the approximately 670 repertoires, and some 12 million of those chains were shared by two or more donors. Raw reads were error-corrected and collapsed into unique sequences with a nearest-neighbor algorithm that merged closely related sequences to remove PCR and sequencing errors. Alignment of CDR3 sequences to IMGT reference sequences was used to assign V, D and J gene segments. For a sequence to be retained, at least a six-nucleotide match to both a V gene segment and a J gene segment was required. A rearrangement was called productive if the CDR3 had no stop codons and remained in frame with V and J, and every other rearrangement was called non-productive. Following IMGT convention, CDR3 was defined as the stretch from the second conserved V-encoded cysteine up to the conserved J-encoded phenylalanine. The earlier analysis of some 580 of the donors excluded any sequence lacking an unambiguous match to a single V gene segment. In an earlier analysis of around 590 of the donors, a V segment was called functional when productive rearrangements were above 56.7%, and segregating when the standard deviation between donors exceeded 5%. A statistical classification framework was built for diagnosing cytomegalovirus status from the catalog of TCR beta chain sequences. V and J gene assignment, in a later analysis, came from comparing TCR nucleotide sequences with IMGT/GENE-DB human TR gene sequences. In a later analysis, CDR3 sequences and most-parsimonious VDJ recombination scenarios were assigned using the TCRdist pipeline. A later analysis defined each TCR beta chain by its CDR3 amino acid sequence plus V-gene family, and excluded reads lacking a unique V-gene family. In a later analysis, a few hundred highly shared, low-generation-probability nucleotide sequences were removed to address suspected cross-contamination and a sequencing artifact. For each public chain, a later analysis derived a clonal expansion index from normalized ranks of inferred template counts within each repertoire. A later analysis computed generation probabilities with a VDJ recombination model fitted to out-of-frame rearrangements, and checked the results against IGoR. A later analysis scored TCR-TCR, TCR-HLA and TCR-CMV co-occurrence with hypergeometric tests, applying a repertoire-size bias correction to TCR pairs. False discovery rates were estimated in a later analysis by permuting HLA or CMV assignments 20 times. In a later analysis, co-occurring TCRs were grouped using DBSCAN, with TCRdist sequence similarity added in when clustering inside HLA-allele-positive subsets. Repertoires with fewer than 30,000 or more than 120,000 public chains, plus five repertoires with anomalous nucleotide sharing, were excluded from co-occurrence clustering. This is the immuneACCESS table as TCRdb keeps it, with only in-frame sequences that have V and J called. A part of the clones is gone; compared with another copy, unresolved V genes explain less than half, and the rest is unexplained. D and trimming come from the DNA, and the V and J calls and clone size come from that table. The table for this sample shows about 34,000 clones. Approximately 3.6% of the sample is held by the ten biggest clonotypes.

The cohort was made up of approximately 670 healthy bone marrow donors. Cohort members were all nominally healthy when sampled, although unrecorded immune exposures were likely present. The donor tested CMV seropositive and was one of the 289 seropositive cohort members. Every donor gave a peripheral blood sample, and the peripheral blood mononuclear cells from that sample were used for TCR beta sequencing. Genomic DNA was extracted from the blood cell samples with the Qiagen DNeasy Blood Extraction Kit. V loses 3 bases of germline sequence and J loses 4 bases, and the interval between the two ends is 14 bases. CDR1 and CDR2 are read off the germline V gene as LGHNA and YSLEER. Counted from cysteine to phenylalanine, this CDR3 has 15 amino acids. Only the CDR3 portion is preserved as DNA: 45 bases, with reading frame beginning at the first base. A remark on this clone: What this receptor recognizes is not known.

The sequenced sample was PBMCs. This sequence was found in a woman aged 40 to 49 in good health and CMV-seropositive. The V gene is TRBV4-3 and the J gene is TRBJ2-3; a weak D assignment points to TRBD1 (6 bases agree). Here is the DNA: TGCGCCAGCAGCCAGACTGGGGGCGACGCAGATACGCAGTATTTT. Its protein is CASSQTGGDADTQYF.